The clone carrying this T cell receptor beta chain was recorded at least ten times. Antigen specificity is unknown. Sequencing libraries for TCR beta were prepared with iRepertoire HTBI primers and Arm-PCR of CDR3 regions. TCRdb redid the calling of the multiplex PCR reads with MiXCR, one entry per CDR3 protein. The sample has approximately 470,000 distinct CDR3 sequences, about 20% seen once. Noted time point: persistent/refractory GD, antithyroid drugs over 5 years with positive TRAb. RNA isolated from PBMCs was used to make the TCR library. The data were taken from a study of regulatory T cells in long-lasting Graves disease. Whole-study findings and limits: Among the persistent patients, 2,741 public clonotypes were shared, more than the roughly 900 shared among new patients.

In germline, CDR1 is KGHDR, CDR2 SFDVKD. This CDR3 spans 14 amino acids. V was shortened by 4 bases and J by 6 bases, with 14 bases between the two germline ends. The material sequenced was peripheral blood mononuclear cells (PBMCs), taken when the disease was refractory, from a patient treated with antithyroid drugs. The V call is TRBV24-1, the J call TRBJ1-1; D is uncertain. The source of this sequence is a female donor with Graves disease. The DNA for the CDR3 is TGTGCCACCAGTGACTCCCGGGTTGGCGCTGAAGCTTTCTTT. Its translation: CATSDSRVGAEAFF.